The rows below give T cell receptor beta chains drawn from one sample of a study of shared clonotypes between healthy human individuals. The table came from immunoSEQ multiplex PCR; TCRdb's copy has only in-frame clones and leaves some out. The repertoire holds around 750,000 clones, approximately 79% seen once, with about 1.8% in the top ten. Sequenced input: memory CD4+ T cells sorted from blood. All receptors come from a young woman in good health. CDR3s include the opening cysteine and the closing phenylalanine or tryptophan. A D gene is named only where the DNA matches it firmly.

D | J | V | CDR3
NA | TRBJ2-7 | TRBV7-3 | CASSTTNRTVSSYEQYF
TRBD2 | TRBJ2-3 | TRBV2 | CASSANGGELADTQYF
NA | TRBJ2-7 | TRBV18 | CASSPQGPYEQYF
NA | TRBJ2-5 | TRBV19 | CASSRTKQETQYF
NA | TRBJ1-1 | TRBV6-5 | CASSYWSNTEAFF
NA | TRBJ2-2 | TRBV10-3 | CAINPGVQTGELFF
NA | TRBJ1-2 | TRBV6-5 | CASNREAVYGYTF
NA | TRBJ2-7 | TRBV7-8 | CASSRREVTHEQYF
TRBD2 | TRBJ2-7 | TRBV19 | CASSIKAGGTYEQYF
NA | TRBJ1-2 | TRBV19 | CASRAFIFPGNYGYTF
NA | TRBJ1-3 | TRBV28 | CASRPGPRNTIYF
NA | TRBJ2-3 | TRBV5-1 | CASSGALATDTQYF
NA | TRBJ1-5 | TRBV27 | CASPPQDGGNQPQHF
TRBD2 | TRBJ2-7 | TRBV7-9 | CASSPRLAASYEQYF
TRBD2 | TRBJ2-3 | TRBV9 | CASSVVRAGGRDTQYF
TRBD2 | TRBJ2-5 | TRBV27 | CASSFSGVGETQYF
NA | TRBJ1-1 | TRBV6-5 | CASRPIGMSTEAFF
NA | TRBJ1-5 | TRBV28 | CASSFGGNQPQHF
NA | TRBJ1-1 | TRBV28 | CASSSGVTEAFF
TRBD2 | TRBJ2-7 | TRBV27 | CASMGLADSYEQYF
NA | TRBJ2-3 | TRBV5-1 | CASSLSGGSTDTQYF
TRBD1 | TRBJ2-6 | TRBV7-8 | CASSPRTGSLSGANVLTF
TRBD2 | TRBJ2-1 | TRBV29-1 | CSVTPGLAGAEQFF
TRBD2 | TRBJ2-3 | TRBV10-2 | CASSGLADTQYF
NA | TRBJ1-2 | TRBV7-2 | CASSLAGTDYGYTF
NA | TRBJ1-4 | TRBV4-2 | CASSQDSSGGNVAKLFF
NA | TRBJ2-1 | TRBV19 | CASSVPGSNEQFF
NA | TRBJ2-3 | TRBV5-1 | CASSWDTNTDTQYF
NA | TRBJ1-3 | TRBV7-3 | CASSSTATGNTIYF
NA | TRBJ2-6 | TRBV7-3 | CASSGQGSPLSGANVLTF
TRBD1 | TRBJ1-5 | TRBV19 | CASRKTGENQPQHF
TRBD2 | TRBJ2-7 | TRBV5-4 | CASSAGGNSYEQYF
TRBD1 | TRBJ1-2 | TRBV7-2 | CASSLGTGSHGYTF
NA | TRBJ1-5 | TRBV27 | CASTPGDGRYSNQPQHF
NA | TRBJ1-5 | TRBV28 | CASSLGNSNQPQHF
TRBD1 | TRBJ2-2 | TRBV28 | CASRSLDRVPANTGELFF
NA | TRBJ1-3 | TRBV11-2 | CASSGGGFGNTIYF
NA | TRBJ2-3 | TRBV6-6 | CASARDLVSTDTQYF
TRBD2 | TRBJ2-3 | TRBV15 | CATTSAGGTDTQYF
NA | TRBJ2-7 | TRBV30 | CAWSVHFTASYEQYF
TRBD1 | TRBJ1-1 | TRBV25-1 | CASSHGQGARDTEAFF
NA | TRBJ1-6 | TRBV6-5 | CASRRDTYNSPLHF
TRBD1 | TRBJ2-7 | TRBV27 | CASRPGGPSYEQYF
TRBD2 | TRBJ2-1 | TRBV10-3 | CAISESPSGIYNEQFF